Below are 22 T cell receptor beta chains sequenced from a single sample in a study of cytomegalovirus exposure and HLA in healthy donors. In the PCR, 60 Vbeta and 13 Jbeta primers were used. Only in-frame clones appear in the TCRdb table, and some are missing; sequencing was by immunoSEQ multiplex PCR. The profile covers about 120,000 clones, with about 8.6% appearing a single time and 5% to 6.5% taken by the ten largest. The sample was PBMCs. The receptors derive from a woman between 40 and 55 years old in good health and CMV-seropositive.

This clone has just a few counts. The chain is built from TRBV6-4 and TRBJ2-3; D perhaps matches TRBD2 (7 bases). V was clipped by 3 bases and J by 4 bases, with 14 bases between them. The CDR3 consists of 15 residues. Germline V CDR1 and CDR2: MRHNA, SNTAGT. CDR3 sequence reads: CASSEEGGGPDTQYF. The CDR3 DNA follows: TGTGCCAGCAGTGAAGAGGGGGGGGGCCCAGATACGCAGTATTTT.

Only a few counts were recorded for this clone. The genes are TRBV2 and TRBJ1-1; D gene unclear. This CDR3 contains 12 residues. Germline assignment: CDR1 SNHLY and CDR2 FYNNEI. Trimming shortened V by 9 bases and J by 0 bases, and 8 bases separated the two germline ends. The CDR3 region has the DNA TGTGCCAGTCAACGGGTGAACACTGAAGCTTTCTTT. It yields the protein CASQRVNTEAFF.

This clone came up a few times. A read error may account for a junction end that differs from germline. The chain links TRBV19 to TRBJ1-2, with D possibly being TRBD1 (6 bases). Germline CDR1 reads LNHDA; CDR2 reads SQIVND (reference sequence). This CDR3 has 17 residues. CDR3 nucleotide sequence: TGTGCCAGTAGTATTCAGACAGGCTATCTGGCTAACTCTGGCTACACCTTC. Translating gives CASSIQTGYLANSGYTF.

This chain connects TRBV9 to TRBJ2-7, with D perhaps TRBD1 (5 bases). The CDR3 is 14 amino acids. V lost 0 bases, J lost 4 bases, and 11 bases lay in between. Per the germline V gene, CDR1 is SGDLS and CDR2 is YYNGEE. DNA for the CDR3: TGTGCCAGCAGCGTAGGAAAAGGGGAATACGAGCAGTACTTC. Translated, it gives CASSVGKGEYEQYF.

The V and J genes are TRBV7-6 and TRBJ1-5; tentative D call: TRBD1 (6 bases). Germline CDR1 reads SGHVS; CDR2 reads FNYEAQ. The CDR3 covers 14 residues. Trimming removed 0 bases at V and 7 bases at J, with 10 bases between. The CDR3 sequence is CASSLAPGEQPQHF. The DNA for the CDR3 is TGTGCCAGCAGCTTAGCTCCAGGGGAACAGCCCCAGCATTTT. Variable domain in full (rest from reference TRBV7-6 and TRBJ1-5): GAGVSQSPRYKVTKRGQDVALRCDPISGHVSLYWYRQALGQGPEFLTYFNYEAQQDKSGLPNDRFSAERPEGSISTLTIQRTEQRDSAMYRCASSLAPGEQPQHFGDGTRLSIL.

This sequence joins TRBV7-2 and TRBJ1-1, with 9 bases aligning to TRBD1. Germline V gives CDR1 SGHTA, CDR2 FQGNSA. The CDR3 has 16 residues. The J segment lost 0 bases and the V segment lost 4 bases, leaving 6 bases of the junction unmatched. CDR3 bases: TGTGCCAGCAGCTGGGGGACAGGGACCATGAACACTGAAGCTTTCTTT. Translating gives CASSWGTGTMNTEAFF.

Notes on this clone: At one end the junction does not follow the germline gene, possibly because of a read error. V usage is TRBV27 and J usage is TRBJ2-7; TRBD2 is a possible D gene (6 bases). CDR3 size: 15 residues. Germline V gene data show CDR1 as MNHEY and CDR2 as SMNVEV (reference sequence). The CDR3 reads CASSLRVRDSNEQYF. Written as DNA, the CDR3 is TGTGCCAGCAGTTTAAGGGTCAGGGACTCCAACGAGCAGTACTTC.

The chain has TRBV18 and TRBJ2-2, with a tentative D call TRBD1 (6 bases). The CDR3 is made up of 16 amino acids. Germline CDR1 KGHSH, CDR2 LQKENI. Trimming removed 1 base from V and 5 bases from J, with 14 bases in between. CDR3 nucleotides: TGTGCCAGCTCACCACAGTACAGGGCGTCTACCGGGGAGCTGTTTTTT. Residues: CASSPQYRASTGELFF.

CDR3 nucleotides: TGTGCCAGCAGCTCGACTAGCGGGGGCCCGAACACCGGGGAGCTGTTTTTT. Translating it yields CASSSTSGGPNTGELFF. The chain carries TRBV11-2 and TRBJ2-2, with 12 positions matching TRBD2. This CDR3 has 17 amino acids. Looked up from germline, CDR1 is SGHAT and CDR2 is FQNNGV. The trim removed 4 bases at V and 0 bases at J, leaving 3 bases unmatched. The full variable domain, with the rest looked up from reference TRBV11-2 and TRBJ2-2, is EAGVAQSPRYKIIEKRQSVAFWCNPISGHATLYWYQQILGQGPKLLIQFQNNGVVDDSQLPKDRFSAERLKGVDSTLKIQPAKLEDSAVYLCASSSTSGGPNTGELFFGEGSRLTVL.

The chain links TRBV5-1 to TRBJ2-5; TRBD1 aligns across 7 bases. The J call may be in error: the DNA end matches TRBJ2-7 better. This CDR3 is built from 14 residues. The germline V gene has CDR1 SGHRS and CDR2 YFSETQ. The CDR3 region has the DNA TGCGCCAGCAGCTTGGGACAGGGACCCTACGAGCAGTACTTC. Amino acids: CASSLGQGPYEQYF.

CDR3 DNA sequence: TGTGCCAGCAGCTTAACGGCAGGGGTTACTGAAGCTTTCTTT. Translating it yields CASSLTAGVTEAFF. V and J are TRBV7-6 and TRBJ1-1; possible D gene TRBD1, 6 bases. V was cut by 2 bases and J by 5 bases, with 12 bases left in between. Germline V CDR1 and CDR2: SGHVS, FNYEAQ. There are 14 residues in the CDR3.

This clone was observed a handful of times. The rearrangement uses TRBV5-4 and TRBJ2-5, with a tentative D call TRBD1 (5 bases). Per the germline V gene, CDR1 is SGHNT and CDR2 is YYREEE (reference sequence). This CDR3 spans 14 amino acids. V was pared by 4 bases and J by 0 bases, with 10 bases between. The CDR3 sequence is CASSPYRYQETQYF. The CDR3 nucleotides read TGTGCCAGCAGCCCGTACAGGTACCAAGAGACCCAGTACTTC.

This chain links TRBV5-1 with TRBJ2-7; D unclear. Germline CDR1 is SGHRS and CDR2 is YFSETQ. The CDR3 sequence is 14 residues long. V gave up 2 bases and J gave up 2 bases, with 11 bases separating them. In DNA, the CDR3 is TGCGCCAGCAGCTTTTGGCAGGCGACCTACGAGCAGTACTTC. Its translation is CASSFWQATYEQYF.

Here the CDR3 DNA reads TGTGCCAGCAGTGAACAGGGAAGTACTGAAGCTTTCTTT. It yields the protein CASSEQGSTEAFF. J is TRBJ1-1 and V is TRBV6-4, with TRBD1 as a possible D gene (6 bases). The V gene lost 3 bases and the J gene lost 5 bases, with 10 bases spanning the gap. This CDR3 comprises 13 residues. From germline, CDR1 is MRHNA and CDR2 SNTAGT.

The sample holds a few counts of this clone. The J gene is TRBJ2-5, the V gene TRBV10-3; D might be TRBD1 or TRBD2, each matching 5 bases. The J call may be in error: the DNA end matches TRBJ2-7 better. The CDR3 has 13 amino acids. The germline V gene has CDR1 ENHRY and CDR2 SYGVKD. The CDR3 coding sequence is TGTGCCATCAGCGATTTGGGGGCCTACGAGCAGTACTTC. Protein sequence: CAISDLGAYEQYF.

This chain connects TRBV6-1 to TRBJ2-5; 11 positions agree with TRBD1. Near its end, the DNA agrees better with TRBJ2-7, so the J call may be wrong. This CDR3 has 14 residues. CDR1 MNHNS and CDR2 SASEGT come from the germline V gene. The CDR3 sequence: CASKGQGASYEQYF. CDR3 coding DNA: TGTGCCAGCAAAGGACAGGGGGCAAGCTACGAGCAGTACTTC.

The chain has TRBV2 and TRBJ2-1; unclear D gene. The V and J ends lost 6 bases and 7 bases respectively, with 10 bases between them. Germline loops: CDR1 SNHLY, CDR2 FYNNEI. CDR3 length: 12 residues. This chain's CDR3 is CASRAAGNEQFF. The CDR3 nucleotides are TGTGCCAGCAGGGCAGCCGGGAATGAGCAGTTCTTC.

This chain uses TRBV5-1 with TRBJ1-3; possible D gene TRBD1, 6 bases. The CDR3 loop spans 14 amino acids. Germline V gives CDR1 SGHRS, CDR2 YFSETQ. Trimming left V 3 bases short and J 0 bases short, with 7 bases between. CDR3 protein: CASSSGVSGNTIYF. Written as DNA, the CDR3 is TGCGCCAGCAGCTCAGGGGTCTCTGGAAACACCATATATTTT.

This chain uses TRBV18 with TRBJ1-1; 8 bases are shared with TRBD1. J was trimmed by 6 bases and V by 4 bases; bases with no gene match: 10. The germline V gene has CDR1 KGHSH and CDR2 LQKENI. This CDR3 spans 15 amino acids. CDR3 nucleotides: TGTGCCAGCTCACTGGACAGGGAACCGACCCCTGAAGCTTTCTTT. Encoded protein: CASSLDREPTPEAFF.

This clone was detected a few times. The rearrangement uses TRBV19 and TRBJ2-1, with D perhaps matching TRBD1 (5 bases). Germline V lookup: CDR1 LNHDA, CDR2 SQIVND (reference sequence). The length of the CDR3 is 13 residues. Trimming removed 7 bases at V and 10 bases at J, with 17 bases between. CDR3 residues: CASKGRVSLEQFF. The CDR3 nucleotides are TGTGCCAGTAAGGGCAGGGTATCTTTGGAGCAGTTCTTC.

Only a few counts were recorded for this clone. The chain has TRBV6-5 and TRBJ1-2; weak D call: TRBD1 (6 bases). Trimming cost V 6 bases and J 8 bases, with 19 bases left between them. The CDR3 sequence is 14 residues long. Germline V gene lookup returns CDR1 MNHEY and CDR2 SVGAGI. CDR3 sequence (DNA): TGTGCCAGCAGACCCCTAGGGGGTCCGGTGGGCTACACCTTC. Its translation is CASRPLGGPVGYTF.

The CDR3 loop is CASSISLGGNTEAFF. CDR3 coding DNA: TGTGCCAGTAGTATCAGCCTAGGGGGAAACACTGAAGCTTTCTTT. The rearrangement joins TRBV19 to TRBJ1-1; maybe TRBD1 (6 bases). This CDR3 is built from 15 residues. Germline V CDR1 and CDR2: LNHDA, SQIVND (reference sequence). The V end was cut by 3 bases, the J end by 2 bases, with 13 bases between.